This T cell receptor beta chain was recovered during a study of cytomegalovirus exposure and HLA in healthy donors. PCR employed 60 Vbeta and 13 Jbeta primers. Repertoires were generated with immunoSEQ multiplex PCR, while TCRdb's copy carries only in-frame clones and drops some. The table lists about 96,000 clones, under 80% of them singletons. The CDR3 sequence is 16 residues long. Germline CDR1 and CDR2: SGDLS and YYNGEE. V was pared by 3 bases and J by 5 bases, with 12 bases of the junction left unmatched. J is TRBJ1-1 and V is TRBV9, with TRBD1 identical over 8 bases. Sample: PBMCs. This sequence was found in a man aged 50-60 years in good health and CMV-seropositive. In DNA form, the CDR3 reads TGTGCCAGCAGCGGCAGGGGGCAGGGACCCGGAACTGAAGCTTTCTTT. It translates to CASSGRGQGPGTEAFF.